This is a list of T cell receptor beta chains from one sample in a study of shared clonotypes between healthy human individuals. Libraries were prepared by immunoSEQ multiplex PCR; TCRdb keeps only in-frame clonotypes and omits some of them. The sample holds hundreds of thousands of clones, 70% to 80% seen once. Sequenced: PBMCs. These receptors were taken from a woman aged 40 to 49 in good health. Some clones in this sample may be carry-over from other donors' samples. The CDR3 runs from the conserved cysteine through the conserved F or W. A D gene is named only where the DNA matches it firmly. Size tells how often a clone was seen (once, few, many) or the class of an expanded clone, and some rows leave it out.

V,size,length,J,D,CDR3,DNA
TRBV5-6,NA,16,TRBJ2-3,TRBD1,CASSPGQDYWEDTQYF,TGTGCCAGCAGCCCGGGACAGGACTATTGGGAAGATACGCAGTATTTT
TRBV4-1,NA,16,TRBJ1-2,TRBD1,CASSHRTGPVNYGYTF,TGCGCCAGCAGCCACCGGACAGGGCCGGTTAACTATGGCTACACCTTC
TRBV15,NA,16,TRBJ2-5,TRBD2,CATSRALAGRAETQYF,TGTGCCACCAGCAGAGCTCTAGCGGGACGTGCAGAGACCCAGTACTTC
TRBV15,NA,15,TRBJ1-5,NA,CATSGSGTSDQPQHF,TGTGCCACCAGCGGAAGTGGAACTTCGGATCAGCCCCAGCATTTT
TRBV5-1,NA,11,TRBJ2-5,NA,CASSVGETQYF,TGCGCCAGCAGCGTAGGGGAGACCCAGTACTTC
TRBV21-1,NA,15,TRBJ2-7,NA,CASSKAASGSYEQYF,TGTGCCAGCAGCAAAGCCGCTAGCGGGAGCTACGAGCAGTACTTC
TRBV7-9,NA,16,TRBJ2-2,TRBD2,CASSFSGTSGSGELFF,TGTGCCAGCAGCTTCTCCGGGACTAGCGGGAGCGGGGAGCTGTTTTTT
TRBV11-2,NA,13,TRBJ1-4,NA,CASSFPTNEKLFF,TGTGCCAGCAGCTTTCCCACTAATGAAAAACTGTTTTTT
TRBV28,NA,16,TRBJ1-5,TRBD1,CASSLWGTRGPQPQHF,TGTGCCAGCAGTTTATGGGGCACCAGGGGGCCTCAGCCCCAGCATTTT
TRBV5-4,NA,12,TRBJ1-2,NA,CASSAGSYGYTF,TGTGCCAGCAGCGCCGGGTCCTATGGCTACACCTTC
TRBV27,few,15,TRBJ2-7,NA,CASSLLGRNSYEQYF,TGTGCCAGCAGTTTACTGGGCAGGAATAGCTACGAGCAGTACTTC
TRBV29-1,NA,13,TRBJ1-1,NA,CSVEGRMNTEAFF,TGCAGCGTTGAAGGTCGGATGAACACTGAAGCTTTCTTT
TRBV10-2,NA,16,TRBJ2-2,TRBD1,CASSDPVPQGAGELFF,TGCGCCAGCAGTGACCCGGTGCCACAGGGGGCCGGGGAGCTGTTTTTT
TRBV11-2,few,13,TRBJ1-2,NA,CASSPVIYRGYTF,TGTGCCAGCAGCCCGGTAATCTACCGGGGCTACACCTTC
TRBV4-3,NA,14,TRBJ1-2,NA,CASSPLGVNYGYTF,TGCGCCAGCAGCCCCCTTGGGGTTAACTATGGCTACACCTTC
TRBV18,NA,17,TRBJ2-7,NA,CASSPPPGNGYYYEQYF,TGTGCCAGCTCACCACCGCCCGGGAACGGATACTACTACGAGCAGTACTTC